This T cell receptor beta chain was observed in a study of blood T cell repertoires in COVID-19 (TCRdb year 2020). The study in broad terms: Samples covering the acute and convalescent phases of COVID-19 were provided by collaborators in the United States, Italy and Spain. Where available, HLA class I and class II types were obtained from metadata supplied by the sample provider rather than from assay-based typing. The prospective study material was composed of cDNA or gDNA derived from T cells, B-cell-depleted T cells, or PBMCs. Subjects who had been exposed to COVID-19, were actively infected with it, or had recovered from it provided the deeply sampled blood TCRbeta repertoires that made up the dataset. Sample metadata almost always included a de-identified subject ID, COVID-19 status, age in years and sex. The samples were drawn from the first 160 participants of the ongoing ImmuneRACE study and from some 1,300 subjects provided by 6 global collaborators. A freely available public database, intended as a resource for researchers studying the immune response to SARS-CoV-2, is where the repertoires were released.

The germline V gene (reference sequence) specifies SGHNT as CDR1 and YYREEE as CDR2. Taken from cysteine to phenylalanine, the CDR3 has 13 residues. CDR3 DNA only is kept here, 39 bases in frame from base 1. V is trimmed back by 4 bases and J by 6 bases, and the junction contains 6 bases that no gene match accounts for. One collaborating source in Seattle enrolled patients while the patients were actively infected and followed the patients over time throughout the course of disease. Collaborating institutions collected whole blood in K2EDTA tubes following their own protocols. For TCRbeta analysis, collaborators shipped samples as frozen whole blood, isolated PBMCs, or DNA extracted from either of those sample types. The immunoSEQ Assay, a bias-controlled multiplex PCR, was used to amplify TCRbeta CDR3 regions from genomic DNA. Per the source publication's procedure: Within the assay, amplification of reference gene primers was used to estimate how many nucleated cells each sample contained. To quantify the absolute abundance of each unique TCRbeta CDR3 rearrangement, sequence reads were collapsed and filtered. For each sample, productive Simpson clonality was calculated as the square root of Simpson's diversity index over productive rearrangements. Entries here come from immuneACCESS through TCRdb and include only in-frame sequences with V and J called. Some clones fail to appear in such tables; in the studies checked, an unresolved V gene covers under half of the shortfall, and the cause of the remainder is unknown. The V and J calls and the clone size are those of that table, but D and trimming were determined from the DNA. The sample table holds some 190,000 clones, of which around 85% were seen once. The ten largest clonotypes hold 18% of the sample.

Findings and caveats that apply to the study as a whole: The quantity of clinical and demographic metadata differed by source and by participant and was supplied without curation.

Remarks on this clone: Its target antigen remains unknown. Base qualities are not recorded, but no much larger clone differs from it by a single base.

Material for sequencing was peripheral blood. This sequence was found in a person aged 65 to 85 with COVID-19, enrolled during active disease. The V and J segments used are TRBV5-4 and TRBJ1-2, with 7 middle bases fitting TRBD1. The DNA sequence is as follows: TGTGCCAGCAGCAAGACAGGGAGCGATGGCTACACCTTC. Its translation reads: CASSKTGSDGYTF.